The 12 T cell receptor beta chains below all came from one sample that was sequenced in a study of T cell responses to AZD1222 COVID-19 vaccine. Sequencing was performed with immunoSEQ multiplex PCR; in TCRdb, only in-frame clones are kept and a portion is missing. The sample lists 90,000 or so clones, about 88% occurring once. The sample here was peripheral blood, taken on day 0 of AZD1222 vaccination. These receptor sequences come from an adult in good health.

The V gene is TRBV2, the J gene TRBJ1-1; D is ambiguous. Germline V gene sequence: CDR1 SNHLY, CDR2 FYNNEI. With 4 bases removed from V and 0 bases from J, the gap between germline ends came to 12 bases. The length of the CDR3 is 15 residues. CDR3 sequence reads: CASSGQESMNTEAFF. CDR3 nucleotide sequence: TGTGCCAGCAGTGGGCAGGAAAGTATGAACACTGAAGCTTTCTTT. Full variable domain (remainder filled in from reference TRBV2 and TRBJ1-1): EPEVTQTPSHQVTQMGQEVILRCVPISNHLYFYWYRQILGQKVEFLVSFYNNEISEKSEIFDDQFSVERPDGSNFTLKIRSTKLEDSAMYFCASSGQESMNTEAFFGQGTRLTVV.

This chain links TRBV2 with TRBJ2-3, with 7 nucleotides matching TRBD2. J was trimmed by 6 bases and V by 7 bases; bases with no gene match: 4. The length of the CDR3 is 12 residues. From germline, CDR1 is SNHLY and CDR2 FYNNEI. The CDR3 here is CASKREGDTQYF. The CDR3 DNA reads as TGTGCCAGCAAGAGGGAGGGGGATACGCAGTATTTT.

This chain uses TRBV6-5 with TRBJ2-7; D is unclear. The ends were cut back, 6 bases at V and 2 bases at J, with 5 bases in the middle. The CDR3 extends over 11 amino acids. CDR1 and CDR2 (germline): MNHEY, SVGAGI. CDR3 loop: CASRSAYEQYF. CDR3 sequence (DNA): TGTGCCAGCAGGTCGGCCTACGAGCAGTACTTC.

This rearrangement joins TRBV7-3 to TRBJ1-1; D remains unclear. V lost 2 bases and J 0 bases, leaving 10 bases between the germline ends. Looked up from germline, CDR1 is SGHTA and CDR2 is FQGTGA. This CDR3 has 15 residues. The CDR3 region has the DNA TGTGCCAGCAGCTTACTCTCCCTGATGAACACTGAAGCTTTCTTT. Encoded protein: CASSLLSLMNTEAFF.

The chain combines TRBV2 with TRBJ2-4; D is ambiguous. V gave up 2 bases and J gave up 0 bases, with 8 bases separating them. From germline, CDR1 is SNHLY and CDR2 FYNNEI. CDR3 size: 15 residues. The CDR3 here is CASSESALAKNIQYF. As DNA, the CDR3 is TGTGCCAGCAGTGAATCGGCCTTAGCCAAAAACATTCAGTACTTC.

J is TRBJ1-1 and V is TRBV5-6, with a tentative D call TRBD1 (5 bases). The CDR3 length is 16 residues. Germline V gives CDR1 SGHDT, CDR2 YYEEEE. Between the trimmed V and J ends, which lost 3 bases and 7 bases, there was a span of 22 bases. The CDR3 DNA follows: TGTGCCAGCAGCTGGACTCGGACACCCCGGATGGGTGAAGCTTTCTTT. It is translated as CASSWTRTPRMGEAFF.

The sample holds a few counts of this clone. The chain carries TRBV6-5 and TRBJ1-4; no clear D. Germline V lookup: CDR1 MNHEY, CDR2 SVGAGI. The CDR3 is 14 amino acids. Between the trimmed V and J ends, which lost 1 base and 8 bases, there was a span of 11 bases. The CDR3 sequence is CASSYFAGEEKLFF. For the CDR3, the DNA is TGTGCCAGCAGTTACTTCGCGGGAGAAGAAAAACTGTTTTTT.

The V call is TRBV2, the J call TRBJ1-4, with D possibly TRBD1 on 5 matching bases. The V end lost 8 bases, the J end lost 8 bases, and 15 bases lay between the germline ends. CDR1 SNHLY and CDR2 FYNNEI come from the germline V gene. The CDR3 has 13 amino acids. In DNA, the CDR3 is TGTGCCAGCTTGGACACCCCGCGGGAAAAACTGTTTTTT. Protein: CASLDTPREKLFF.

The CDR3 loop reads CARSGRDSSSYEQYF. For the CDR3, the DNA is TGTGCCAGAAGTGGCCGGGACAGTAGCTCCTACGAGCAGTACTTC. V and J are TRBV5-3 and TRBJ2-7, with 7 bases fitting TRBD1. Being an ORF, TRBV5-3 has a function that is uncertain. This CDR3 has 15 residues. The ends lost 5 bases at V and 0 bases at J; junction bases unmatched: 8.

This chain joins TRBV15 and TRBJ1-1, with a possible D match to TRBD1 (6 bases). The V and J ends lost 0 bases and 3 bases respectively, with 23 bases between them. The germline gives CDR1 LNHNV, CDR2 YYDKDF (reference sequence). The CDR3 spans 19 residues. The DNA for the CDR3 is TGTGCCACCAGCAGAGATAGCAGGCGTGGCAGGGGAGGGGACACTGAAGCTTTCTTT. It translates to CATSRDSRRGRGGDTEAFF. The full variable domain, completed using reference TRBV15 and TRBJ1-1, is DAMVIQNPRYQVTQFGKPVTLSCSQTLNHNVMYWYQQKSSQAPKLLFHYYDKDFNNEADTPDNFQSRRPNTSFCFLDIRSPGLGDTAMYLCATSRDSRRGRGGDTEAFFGQGTRLTVV.

The table lists this clone with a count of one. V is TRBV7-2 and J is TRBJ2-7; D uncertain. V was cut by 1 base and J by 3 bases, with 10 bases left in between. Germline values: CDR1 SGHTA, CDR2 FQGNSA. CDR3 length: 14 residues. This CDR3 reads CASSLDEIRYEQYF. CDR3 DNA sequence: TGTGCCAGCAGCTTAGATGAGATACGCTACGAGCAGTACTTC.

The chain employs TRBV12-2 and TRBJ1-5; the table's D call, TRBD1, has no DNA check behind it. TRBV12-2 is classified as a pseudogene. The CDR3 runs 13 residues. CDR3 nucleotides: TGTGCAAGTCTGACAGGGGGCAATCAGCCCCAGCATTTT. This encodes CASLTGGNQPQHF.